This paragraph reports one T cell receptor (beta chain). The target antigen is unknown. The junction shows a germline mismatch at one end, possibly a read error. This specimen comes from a study of molecular identifiers for immune sequencing clone quantification. The study's findings and limits: Among effectors, clones above 20 RNA copies held over 98% of molecules; among naive cells, under 1%.

Investigators produced naive CD8 libraries from about 20,000 to 1,000,000 sorted cells, drawing on 10%, 30% or 50% RNA. Sorting selected naive CD8 T cells with a CD8+CD4-CCR7+CD45RA+ phenotype. The CDR3 sequence is 18 residues long. The V gene's germline CDR1 is SGHNT and CDR2 YYREEE (reference sequence). The use of previously described methods and listed TCR primers produced the bulk TCR libraries. TCRdb independently ran MiXCR on the PCR reads; one entry per CDR3 protein. The sample includes over 9,000 distinct CDR3 sequences, 14% of them seen just once. The chain couples TRBV5-4 to TRBJ2-7; D is perhaps TRBD1 (6 bases). The sequenced sample was naive CD8+ T cells from blood, with Jurkat cell RNA spiked in. Subset defined: FACS-sorted CD8+CD4-CCR7+CD45RA+ naive T cells. This receptor was taken from a human donor in good health. Some libraries in this study had Jurkat cell RNA spiked in. In nucleotides, the CDR3 is TGTGCCAGCAGCTTGGACCCCGGAGGACAGCGAAGCTCCTACGAGCAGTGCTTC. It codes for CASSLDPGGQRSSYEQCF.